Shown below are 19 T cell receptor beta chains from a single sample sequenced in a study of blood T cell repertoires in COVID-19 (dated by TCRdb to the early 2020s). Library prep was done by the immunoSEQ multiplex PCR assay. The table comes from immuneACCESS by way of TCRdb, which keeps in-frame sequences with V and J called. Part of the clones is missing from these tables; in studies checked, under half for an unresolved V gene and the rest for unknown reasons. Here the sample has 70,000 to 90,000 clones; around 87% occur a single time. The top ten clonotypes cover about 8% of the sample. What was sequenced was peripheral blood. These TCRs come from a man at least 80 years old with active or convalescent COVID-19.

CDR3 region: CASSPGVQRGDAKNIQYF. The CDR3 DNA follows: TGTGCCAGCAGCCCGGGTGTTCAGCGGGGGGATGCCAAAAACATTCAGTACTTC. The chain uses TRBV7-2 and TRBJ2-4; TRBD2 matches 9 bases. The V gene's germline CDR1 is SGHTA and CDR2 FQGNSA. The CDR3 is 18 residues long. The ends lost 5 bases at V and 1 base at J; junction bases unmatched: 12.

The CDR3 sequence: CASSSRHSSGNTIYF. The CDR3 DNA sequence: TGTGCCAGCAGTTCCCGACACAGCTCTGGAAACACCATATATTTT. This chain joins TRBV28 and TRBJ1-3, with D unresolved. Per germline, CDR1 MDHEN and CDR2 SYDVKM. Trimming cost V 4 bases and J 0 bases, with 10 bases left between them. The CDR3 spans 15 residues.

V gene TRBV28 combines with J gene TRBJ2-2; TRBD2 is a possible D gene (5 bases). The ends were cut back, 3 bases at V and 6 bases at J, with 11 bases in the middle. This CDR3 contains 14 residues. Germline loops: CDR1 MDHEN, CDR2 SYDVKM. DNA for the CDR3: TGTGCCAGCAGTTTTGAGGGTTTCCCCGGGGAGCTGTTTTTT. It specifies CASSFEGFPGELFF.

V is TRBV3-1 (or the pseudogene TRBV3-2) and J is TRBJ1-4, with D possibly being TRBD1 (5 bases). CDR1 is LGHDT, CDR2 YNNKEL, per germline (reference sequence). Trimming took off 4 bases at V and 0 bases at J, with 9 bases between the two ends. The CDR3 sequence is 15 residues long. CDR3 nucleotide sequence: TGTGCCAGCAGCCCTGACAGTGCAACTAATGAAAAACTGTTTTTT. Translated: CASSPDSATNEKLFF.

The chain is built from TRBV6-5 and TRBJ1-1; D uncertain. Germline CDR1 is MNHEY and CDR2 is SVGAGI. The CDR3 is 13 amino acids. V shed 5 bases and J shed 0 bases, with 7 bases lying between them. The CDR3 loop is CASSPTVNTEAFF. As DNA, the CDR3 is TGTGCCAGCAGTCCCACAGTGAACACTGAAGCTTTCTTT.

The gene calls are TRBV5-1 and TRBJ2-2; D possibly corresponds to TRBD2 (6 bases). Germline values: CDR1 SGHRS, CDR2 YFSETQ. V was clipped by 4 bases and J by 7 bases, with 11 bases between them. This CDR3 has 13 residues. The CDR3 DNA sequence: TGCGCCAGCAGCCGGGGGACCGGCGGGGAGCTGTTTTTT. As protein: CASSRGTGGELFF.

Written as DNA, the CDR3 is TGCGCCAGCAGAAAACAGGGCGGGCACGGTGAAGCTTTCTTT. This encodes CASRKQGGHGEAFF. The chain has TRBV10-2 and TRBJ1-1; tentative D call: TRBD1 (6 bases). The germline V gene has CDR1 WSHSY and CDR2 SAAADI. This CDR3 spans 14 amino acids. V lost 6 bases, J lost 7 bases, and 18 bases lay in between.

This chain uses TRBV9 with TRBJ2-1; 9 bases match TRBD1. The trim removed 3 bases at V and 3 bases at J, leaving 10 bases unmatched. CDR1 and CDR2 (germline): SGDLS, YYNGEE. The CDR3 runs 17 residues. DNA of the CDR3: TGTGCCAGCAGCGCGACCCACAGGGGGCAATTCTACAATGAGCAGTTCTTC. It specifies CASSATHRGQFYNEQFF. The whole variable domain, filled in from reference TRBV9 and TRBJ2-1, reads DSGVTQTPKHLITATGQRVTLRCSPRSGDLSVYWYQQSLDQGLQFLIQYYNGEERAKGNILERFSAQQFPDLHSELNLSSLELGDSALYFCASSATHRGQFYNEQFFGPGTRLTVL.

This chain links TRBV5-1 with TRBJ1-3; D uncertain. Looked up from germline, CDR1 is SGHRS and CDR2 is YFSETQ. With 4 bases removed from V and 11 bases from J, the gap between germline ends came to 22 bases. This CDR3 has 15 amino acids. Written as DNA, the CDR3 is TGCGCCAGCAGCATCGGGTCGACCGGGAACCAGGCCATATATTTT. Its translation is CASSIGSTGNQAIYF. Complete variable domain (other parts from reference TRBV5-1 and TRBJ1-3): KAGVTQTPRYLIKTRGQQVTLSCSPISGHRSVSWYQQTPGQGLQFLFEYFSETQRNKGNFPGRFSGRQFSNSRSEMNVSTLELGDSALYLCASSIGSTGNQAIYFGEGSWLTVV.

Worth noting for this clone: This is likely a read error, given that the CDR3 carries no conserved phenylalanine or tryptophan at its end. It is unclear where the CDR3 begins or ends on the DNA, so no DNA is shown, and the CDR3 is as TCRdb lists it. V and J are TRBV15 and TRBJ1-1. The CDR3 length equals 13 residues, ends included. CDR1 is LNHNV and CDR2 is YYDKDF in the germline V gene (reference sequence). CDR3 sequence: CATSRDPMTRSFS.

This chain links TRBV7-2 with TRBJ2-3; D is perhaps TRBD1 (5 bases). V was clipped by 5 bases and J by 6 bases, with 9 bases between them. CDR3 length: 12 amino acids. Germline V gives CDR1 SGHTA, CDR2 FQGNSA. The DNA of the CDR3 is TGTGCCAGCAGCCGATCAGGGGATACGCAGTATTTT. This encodes CASSRSGDTQYF.

This chain connects TRBV19 to TRBJ1-5; D remains unclear. The CDR3 length is 15 residues. Trimming pared 3 bases from V and 6 bases from J, leaving 15 bases between. Germline V gene sequence: CDR1 LNHDA, CDR2 SQIVND (reference sequence). The CDR3 reads CASSIGSIVSQPQHF. As DNA, the CDR3 is TGTGCCAGTAGTATCGGGAGTATCGTAAGTCAGCCCCAGCATTTT.

This chain joins TRBV18 and TRBJ1-2, with D possibly TRBD1 on 5 matching bases. This CDR3 spans 16 amino acids. The ends were cut back, 3 bases at V and 0 bases at J, with 14 bases in the middle. The germline V gene encodes CDR1 KGHSH and CDR2 LQKENI. The CDR3 region has the DNA TGTGCCAGCTCACCCTCCGCAATACAGGCTAACTATGGCTACACCTTC. It specifies CASSPSAIQANYGYTF.

This rearrangement joins TRBV15 to TRBJ2-5; a weak D match, TRBD2 (6 bases). V was pared by 5 bases and J by 1 base, with 8 bases between. The CDR3 totals 13 residues. CDR1 is LNHNV, CDR2 YYDKDF, per germline (reference sequence). The CDR3 loop reads CATSAGFQETQYF. In DNA form, the CDR3 reads TGTGCCACCAGCGCGGGATTCCAAGAGACCCAGTACTTC. Full variable domain (missing parts from reference TRBV15 and TRBJ2-5): DAMVIQNPRYQVTQFGKPVTLSCSQTLNHNVMYWYQQKSSQAPKLLFHYYDKDFNNEADTPDNFQSRRPNTSFCFLDIRSPGLGDTAMYLCATSAGFQETQYFGPGTRLLVL.

V and J are TRBV24-1 and TRBJ2-3, with D maybe TRBD2 (6 bases). The CDR3 has 15 amino acids. Trimming left V 1 base short and J 5 bases short, with 12 bases between. Germline CDR1 KGHDR, CDR2 SFDVKD. CDR3 in amino acids: CATSDFAGQGDTQYF. CDR3 coding DNA: TGTGCCACCAGTGATTTTGCGGGGCAAGGAGATACGCAGTATTTT.

The V and J genes are TRBV11-3 and TRBJ2-6; the D gene is possibly TRBD2 (5 bases). Germline V CDR1 and CDR2: SGHNT, YENEEA. CDR3 length equals 16 residues. Trimming removed 1 base at V and 0 bases at J, with 7 bases between. For the CDR3, the DNA is TGTGCCAGCAGCTTAGTCGGGAACTCTGGGGCCAACGTCCTGACTTTC. The encoded protein is CASSLVGNSGANVLTF.

The genes are TRBV5-1 and TRBJ1-2, with 10 bases matching TRBD1. Germline CDR1 is SGHRS and CDR2 is YFSETQ. The CDR3 consists of 13 residues. Trimming took 5 bases from V and 6 from J; bases not matched to a gene: 4. CDR3 bases: TGCGCCAGCAGAATGGGGACAGGGGATGGCTACACCTTC. Residues: CASRMGTGDGYTF. The full variable domain, rest sourced from reference TRBV5-1 and TRBJ1-2, is KAGVTQTPRYLIKTRGQQVTLSCSPISGHRSVSWYQQTPGQGLQFLFEYFSETQRNKGNFPGRFSGRQFSNSRSEMNVSTLELGDSALYLCASRMGTGDGYTFGSGTRLTVV.

A single count supports this clone. The V call is TRBV11-3, the J call TRBJ2-6; D not certain. CDR1 and CDR2 (germline): SGHNT, YENEEA. V shed 1 base and J shed 10 bases, with 8 bases lying between them. This CDR3 spans 13 amino acids. The DNA of the CDR3 is TGTGCCAGCAGCTTAGGAGGTGGGAACGTCCTGACTTTC. It codes for CASSLGGGNVLTF.

This chain links TRBV3-1 (or the pseudogene TRBV3-2) with TRBJ2-1; possible D gene TRBD2, 5 bases. The CDR3 is 11 residues long. CDR1 is LGHDT and CDR2 is YNNKEL in the germline V gene (reference sequence). The V gene lost 1 base and the J gene lost 10 bases, with 5 bases spanning the gap. CDR3 DNA: TGTGCCAGCAGCCAAGGAGGGGAGCAGTTCTTC. Protein sequence: CASSQGGEQFF.